The clone carrying this T cell receptor (beta chain) was detected once. Its target is unknown. The record originates from a study of STAT3 mutations in large granular lymphocyte leukemia. Study-wide context: Canonical activating STAT3 mutations were detected in roughly half of the longitudinally sequenced T-LGLL patients. Findings of the study overall: At least one immunodominant TCR beta clonotype appeared in every T-cell large granular lymphocyte leukemia patient. In about 30% of the 18 patients, new TCR clonotypes emerged after therapy.

Tens of thousands of productive templates were obtained per sample on average. TCRdb keeps only in-frame clones here, not all; method: immunoSEQ multiplex PCR. Among almost 25,000 clones, 94% were seen once, and the ten largest hold under 6.5%. V was trimmed by 1 base and J by 0 bases, leaving 8 bases between them. Germline V lookup: CDR1 SGHRS, CDR2 YFSETQ. CDR3 size: 14 residues. The rearrangement uses TRBV5-1 and TRBJ2-7; TRBD1 is a possible D gene (6 bases). The origin of this receptor is a man aged 35-49 years with T-cell large granular lymphocyte leukemia. Some clones in this sample may be carry-over from other donors' samples. The material sequenced was peripheral blood mononuclear cells. The DNA for the CDR3 is TGCGCCAGCAGCTTGACAGGGAACTCCTACGAGCAGTACTTC. Protein: CASSLTGNSYEQYF.